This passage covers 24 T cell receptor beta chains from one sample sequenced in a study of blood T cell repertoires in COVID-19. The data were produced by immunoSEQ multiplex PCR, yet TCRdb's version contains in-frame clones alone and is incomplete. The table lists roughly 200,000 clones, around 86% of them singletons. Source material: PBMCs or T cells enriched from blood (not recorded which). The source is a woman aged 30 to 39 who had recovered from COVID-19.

The CDR3 sequence is CASSPSRQGTYEQYF. CDR3 coding DNA: TGTGCCAGCTCACCCTCGAGACAGGGAACCTACGAGCAGTACTTC. V and J are TRBV18 and TRBJ2-7, with 7 nucleotides matching TRBD1. With V trimmed by 3 bases and J by 2 bases, 7 bases remained unmatched. CDR3 length: 15 residues. Germline CDR1 reads KGHSH; CDR2 reads LQKENI.

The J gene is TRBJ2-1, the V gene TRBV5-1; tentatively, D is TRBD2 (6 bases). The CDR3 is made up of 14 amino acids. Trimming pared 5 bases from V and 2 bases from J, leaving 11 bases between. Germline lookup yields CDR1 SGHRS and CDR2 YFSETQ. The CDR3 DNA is TGCGCCAGCAGGGATAGCGGCGCCTACAATGAGCAGTTCTTC. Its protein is CASRDSGAYNEQFF. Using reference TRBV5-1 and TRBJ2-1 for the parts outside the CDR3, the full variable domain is KAGVTQTPRYLIKTRGQQVTLSCSPISGHRSVSWYQQTPGQGLQFLFEYFSETQRNKGNFPGRFSGRQFSNSRSEMNVSTLELGDSALYLCASRDSGAYNEQFFGPGTRLTVL.

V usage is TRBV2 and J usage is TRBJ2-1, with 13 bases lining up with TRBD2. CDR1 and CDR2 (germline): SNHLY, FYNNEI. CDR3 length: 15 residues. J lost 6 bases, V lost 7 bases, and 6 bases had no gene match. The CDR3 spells CASTKLAGGGNEQFF. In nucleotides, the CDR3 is TGTGCCAGCACCAAACTAGCGGGAGGGGGCAATGAGCAGTTCTTC.

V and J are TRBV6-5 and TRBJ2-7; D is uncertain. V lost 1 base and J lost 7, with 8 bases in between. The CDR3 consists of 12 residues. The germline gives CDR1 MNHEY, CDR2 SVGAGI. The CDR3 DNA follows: TGTGCCAGCAGTTACTTTTCCCAAGAGCAGTACTTC. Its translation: CASSYFSQEQYF.

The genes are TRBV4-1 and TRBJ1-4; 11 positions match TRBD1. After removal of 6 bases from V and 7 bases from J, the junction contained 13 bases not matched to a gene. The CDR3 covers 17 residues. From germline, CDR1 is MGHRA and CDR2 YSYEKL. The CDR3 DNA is TGCGCCAGCAGTAGGACAGGGGGCCCGGACCGAGTTGAAAAACTGTTTTTT. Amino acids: CASSRTGGPDRVEKLFF.

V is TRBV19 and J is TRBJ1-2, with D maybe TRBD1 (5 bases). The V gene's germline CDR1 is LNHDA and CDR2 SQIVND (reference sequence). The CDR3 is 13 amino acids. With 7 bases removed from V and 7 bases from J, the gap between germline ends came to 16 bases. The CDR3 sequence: CASKPTGDGGYTF. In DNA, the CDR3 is TGTGCCAGTAAGCCGACGGGGGACGGTGGCTACACCTTC.

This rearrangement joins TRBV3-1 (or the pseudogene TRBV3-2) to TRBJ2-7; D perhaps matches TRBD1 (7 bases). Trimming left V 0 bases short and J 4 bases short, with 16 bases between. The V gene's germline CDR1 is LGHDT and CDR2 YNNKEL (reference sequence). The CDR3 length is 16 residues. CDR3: CASSQEGEEGAYEQYF. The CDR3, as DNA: TGTGCCAGCAGCCAAGAGGGTGAGGAGGGGGCTTACGAGCAGTACTTC.

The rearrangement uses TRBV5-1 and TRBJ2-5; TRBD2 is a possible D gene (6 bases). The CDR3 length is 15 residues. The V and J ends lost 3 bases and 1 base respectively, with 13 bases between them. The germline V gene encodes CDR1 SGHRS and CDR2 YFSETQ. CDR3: CASSSAGRTQETQYF. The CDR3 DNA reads TGCGCCAGCAGCTCCGCGGGGCGGACCCAAGAGACCCAGTACTTC.

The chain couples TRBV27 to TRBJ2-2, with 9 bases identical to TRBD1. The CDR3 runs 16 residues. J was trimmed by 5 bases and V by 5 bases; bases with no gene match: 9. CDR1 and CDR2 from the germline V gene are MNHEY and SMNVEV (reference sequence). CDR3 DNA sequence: TGTGCCAGCAGTCACCCGGGACAGGGTGCGACCGGGGAGCTGTTTTTT. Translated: CASSHPGQGATGELFF.

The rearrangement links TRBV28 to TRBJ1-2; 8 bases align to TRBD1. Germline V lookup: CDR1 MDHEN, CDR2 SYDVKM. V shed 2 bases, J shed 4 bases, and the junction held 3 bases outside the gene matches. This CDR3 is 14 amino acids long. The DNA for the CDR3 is TGTGCCAGCAGTTTACACGACAGGGGCTATGGCTACACCTTC. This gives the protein CASSLHDRGYGYTF.

Here the CDR3 reads CASTRSGENYGYTF. For the CDR3, the DNA is TGTGCCAGCACCCGATCCGGAGAAAACTATGGCTACACCTTC. The V gene is TRBV3-1 (or the pseudogene TRBV3-2), the J gene TRBJ1-2; D call uncertain. Trimming took 7 bases from V and 2 from J, leaving 14 bases between them. This CDR3 is built from 14 residues. The germline CDR1 and CDR2 sequences are LGHDT and YNNKEL (reference sequence).

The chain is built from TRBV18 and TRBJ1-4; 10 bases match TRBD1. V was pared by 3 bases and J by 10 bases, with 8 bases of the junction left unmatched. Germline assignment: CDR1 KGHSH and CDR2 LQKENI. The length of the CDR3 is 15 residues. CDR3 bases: TGTGCCAGCTCACCTGCGGGACAGGGGCTGCGAAAACTGTTTTTT. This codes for CASSPAGQGLRKLFF.

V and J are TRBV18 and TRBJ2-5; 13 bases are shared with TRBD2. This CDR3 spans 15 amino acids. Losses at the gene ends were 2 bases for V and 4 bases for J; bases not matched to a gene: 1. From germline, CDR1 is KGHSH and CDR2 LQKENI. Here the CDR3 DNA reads TGTGCCAGCTCACCAGGACTAGCGGGAGCAGAGACCCAGTACTTC. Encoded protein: CASSPGLAGAETQYF.

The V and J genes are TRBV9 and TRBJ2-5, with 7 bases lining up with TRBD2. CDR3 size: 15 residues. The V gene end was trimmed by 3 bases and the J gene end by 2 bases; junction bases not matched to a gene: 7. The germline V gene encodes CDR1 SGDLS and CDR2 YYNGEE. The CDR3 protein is CASSASTGGQETQYF. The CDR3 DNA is TGTGCCAGCAGCGCGAGCACGGGGGGTCAAGAGACCCAGTACTTC.

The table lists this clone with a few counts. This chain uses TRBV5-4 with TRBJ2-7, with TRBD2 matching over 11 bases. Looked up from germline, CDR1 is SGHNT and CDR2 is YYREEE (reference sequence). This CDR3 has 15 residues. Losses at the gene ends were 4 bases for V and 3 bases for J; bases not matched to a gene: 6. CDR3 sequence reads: CASSGGLAAHYEQYF. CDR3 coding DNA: TGTGCCAGCAGCGGGGGACTAGCGGCACACTACGAGCAGTACTTC.

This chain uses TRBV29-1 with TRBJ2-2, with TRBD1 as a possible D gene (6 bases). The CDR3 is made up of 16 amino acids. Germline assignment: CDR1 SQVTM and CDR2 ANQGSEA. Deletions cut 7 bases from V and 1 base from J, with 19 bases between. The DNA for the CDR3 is TGCAGCGCCGAACGGCGGCAGGGGTGGAACACCGGGGAGCTGTTTTTT. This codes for CSAERRQGWNTGELFF.

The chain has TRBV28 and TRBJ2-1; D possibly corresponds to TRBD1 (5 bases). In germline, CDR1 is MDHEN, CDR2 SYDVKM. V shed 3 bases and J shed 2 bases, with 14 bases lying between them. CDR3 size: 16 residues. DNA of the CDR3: TGTGCCAGCAGTTTGTGGGCAGGGTCTGCCTACAATGAGCAGTTCTTC. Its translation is CASSLWAGSAYNEQFF.

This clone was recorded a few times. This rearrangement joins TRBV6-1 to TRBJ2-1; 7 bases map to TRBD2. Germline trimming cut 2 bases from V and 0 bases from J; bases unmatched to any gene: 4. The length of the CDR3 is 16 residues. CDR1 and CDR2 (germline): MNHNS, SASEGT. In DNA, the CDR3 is TGTGCCAGCAGTGAATTCGGCGGGAGCTCCTACAATGAGCAGTTCTTC. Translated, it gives CASSEFGGSSYNEQFF.

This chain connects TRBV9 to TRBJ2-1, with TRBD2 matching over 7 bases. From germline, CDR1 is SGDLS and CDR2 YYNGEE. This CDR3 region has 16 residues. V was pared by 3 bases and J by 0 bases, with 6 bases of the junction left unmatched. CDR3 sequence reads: CASSARGGSSYNEQFF. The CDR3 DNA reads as TGTGCCAGCAGCGCGCGCGGGGGTAGCTCCTACAATGAGCAGTTCTTC. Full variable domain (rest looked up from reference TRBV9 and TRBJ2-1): DSGVTQTPKHLITATGQRVTLRCSPRSGDLSVYWYQQSLDQGLQFLIQYYNGEERAKGNILERFSAQQFPDLHSELNLSSLELGDSALYFCASSARGGSSYNEQFFGPGTRLTVL.

CDR3 DNA: TGTGCCAGCAGCGTAGGACAGGGAGCCAAGCAGTACTTC. As protein: CASSVGQGAKQYF. The gene calls are TRBV9 and TRBJ2-7; 7 bases match TRBD1. This CDR3 comprises 13 residues. The germline gives CDR1 SGDLS, CDR2 YYNGEE. V trimming: 0 bases; J trimming: 8 bases; junction bases outside the gene matches: 5.

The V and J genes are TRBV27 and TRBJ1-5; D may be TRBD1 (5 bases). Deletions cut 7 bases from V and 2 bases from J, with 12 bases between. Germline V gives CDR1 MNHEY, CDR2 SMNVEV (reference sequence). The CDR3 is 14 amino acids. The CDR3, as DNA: TGTGCCAGCAATCCGGCGGGGGGCAATCAGCCCCAGCATTTT. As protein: CASNPAGGNQPQHF.

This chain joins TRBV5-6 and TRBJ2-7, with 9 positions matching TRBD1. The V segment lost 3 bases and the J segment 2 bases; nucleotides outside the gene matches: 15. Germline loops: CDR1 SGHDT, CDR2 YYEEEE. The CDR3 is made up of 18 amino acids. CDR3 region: CASSSTGGPSPFTYEQYF. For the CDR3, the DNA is TGTGCCAGCAGCTCGACAGGGGGTCCCTCCCCTTTTACCTACGAGCAGTACTTC.

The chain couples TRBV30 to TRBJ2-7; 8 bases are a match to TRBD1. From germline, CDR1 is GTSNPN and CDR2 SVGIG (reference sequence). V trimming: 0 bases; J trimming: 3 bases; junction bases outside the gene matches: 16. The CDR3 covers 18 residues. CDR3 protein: CAWSVRTGQVGSSYEQYF. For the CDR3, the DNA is TGTGCCTGGAGTGTAAGGACGGGACAGGTGGGAAGCAGCTACGAGCAGTACTTC.

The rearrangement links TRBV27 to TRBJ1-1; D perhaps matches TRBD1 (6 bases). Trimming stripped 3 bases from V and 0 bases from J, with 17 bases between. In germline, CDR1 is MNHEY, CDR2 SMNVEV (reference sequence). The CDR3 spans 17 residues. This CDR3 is CASSFRQDRAVNTEAFF. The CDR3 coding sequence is TGTGCCAGCAGTTTCAGACAGGACCGGGCAGTGAACACTGAAGCTTTCTTT.